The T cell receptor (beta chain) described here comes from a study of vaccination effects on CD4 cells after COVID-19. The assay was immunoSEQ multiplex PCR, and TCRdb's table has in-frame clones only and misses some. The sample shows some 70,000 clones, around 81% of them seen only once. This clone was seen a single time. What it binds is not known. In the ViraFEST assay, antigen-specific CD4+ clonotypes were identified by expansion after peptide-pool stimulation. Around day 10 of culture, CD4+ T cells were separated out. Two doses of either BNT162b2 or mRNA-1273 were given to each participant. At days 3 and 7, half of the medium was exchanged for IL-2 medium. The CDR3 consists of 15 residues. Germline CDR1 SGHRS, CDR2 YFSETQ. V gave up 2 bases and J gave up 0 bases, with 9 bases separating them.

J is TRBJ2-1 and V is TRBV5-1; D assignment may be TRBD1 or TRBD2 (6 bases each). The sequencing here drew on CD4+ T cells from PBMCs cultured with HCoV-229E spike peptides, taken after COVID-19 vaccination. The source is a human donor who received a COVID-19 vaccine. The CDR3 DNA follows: TGCGCCAGCAGCTTAGGGGGGATCTCCTACAATGAGCAGTTCTTC. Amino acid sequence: CASSLGGISYNEQFF.